The 29 T cell receptor beta chains presented below share a single source sample, sequenced in a study of sequential checkpoint blockade in melanoma. Treatment noted: randomized to nivolumab then ipilimumab (arm A) or the reverse (arm B). Clones were sequenced by immunoSEQ multiplex PCR, and TCRdb holds only the in-frame ones, with some missing. The repertoire holds about 15,000 clones, with roughly three quarters as singletons. The sample in question was CD8+ T cells sorted from blood (inferred from file names), obtained from a patient given nivolumab and ipilimumab in sequence. Every receptor here comes from a human donor with melanoma.

The chain couples TRBV25-1 to TRBJ2-4; 9 nucleotides agree with TRBD1. The CDR3 runs to 16 residues. The germline gives CDR1 MGHDK, CDR2 SYGVNS. V shed 4 bases, J shed 2 bases, and the junction held 6 bases outside the gene matches. The CDR3 is CASSALTGGTKNIQYF. As DNA, the CDR3 is TGTGCCAGCAGTGCTTTGACAGGGGGAACCAAAAACATTCAGTACTTC.

The chain is built from TRBV15 and TRBJ2-3, with TRBD1 matching 9 bases. CDR3 length: 17 residues. Germline values: CDR1 LNHNV, CDR2 YYDKDF (reference sequence). The V segment lost 1 base and the J segment 6 bases; nucleotides outside the gene matches: 11. CDR3 coding DNA: TGTGCCACCAGCAGAGGGGATTGGGACAGGGAGGGGGATACGCAGTATTTT. Protein product: CATSRGDWDREGDTQYF.

The rearrangement joins TRBV9 to TRBJ2-3, with 10 bases that match TRBD2. V was pared by 2 bases and J by 2 bases, with 2 bases of the junction left unmatched. Looked up from germline, CDR1 is SGDLS and CDR2 is YYNGEE. The CDR3 has 15 residues. The CDR3 loop is CASSVLAGDTDTQYF. The DNA for the CDR3 is TGTGCCAGCAGCGTGCTAGCGGGGGACACAGATACGCAGTATTTT.

The chain recombines TRBV7-9 with TRBJ2-2; 7 positions match TRBD2. The ends lost 7 bases at V and 1 base at J; junction bases unmatched: 9. The CDR3 has 16 residues. Germline V gives CDR1 SEHNR, CDR2 FQNEAQ (reference sequence). The CDR3 sequence: CASTPPGGWNTGELFF. The CDR3 DNA reads TGTGCCAGCACTCCCCCGGGGGGTTGGAACACCGGGGAGCTGTTTTTT.

The chain couples TRBV4-2 to TRBJ2-1, with a possible D match to TRBD1 (6 bases). Trimming pared 4 bases from V and 3 bases from J, leaving 13 bases between. CDR1 LGHNA and CDR2 YNFKEQ come from the germline V gene. CDR3 length: 15 amino acids. The CDR3 loop is CASSPHQDSYNEQFF. The CDR3, as DNA: TGTGCCAGCAGCCCCCACCAGGACAGCTACAATGAGCAGTTCTTC.

This chain connects TRBV9 to TRBJ2-1, with D possibly TRBD1 on 5 matching bases. The CDR3 runs to 15 residues. The germline V and J ends were trimmed by 0 bases and 8 bases, with 15 bases remaining between them. The V gene's germline CDR1 is SGDLS and CDR2 YYNGEE. The CDR3: CASSVGGNRNDEQFF. The CDR3 DNA reads as TGTGCCAGCAGCGTAGGGGGCAACAGGAACGATGAGCAGTTCTTC.

The chain employs TRBV13 and TRBJ1-1; the D gene is possibly TRBD1 (5 bases). Germline CDR1 PRHDT, CDR2 FYEKMQ (reference sequence). The CDR3 length is 14 residues. V was trimmed by 3 bases and J by 0 bases, leaving 8 bases between them. The CDR3 protein is CASSFQGMNTEAFF. In nucleotides, the CDR3 is TGTGCCAGCAGCTTCCAGGGAATGAACACTGAAGCTTTCTTT.

This clone showed up just a few times. The chain employs TRBV6-5 and TRBJ1-2, with D perhaps matching TRBD1 (6 bases). The V end was cut by 4 bases, the J end by 4 bases, with 13 bases between. Germline V gene data show CDR1 as MNHEY and CDR2 as SVGAGI. The CDR3 length is 14 residues. The chain's CDR3 is CASSSTGMGYGYTF. The CDR3 DNA reads as TGTGCCAGCAGTTCTACAGGGATGGGCTATGGCTACACCTTC.

This clone was picked up one time. The V gene is TRBV4-3, the J gene TRBJ1-1; 9 bases match TRBD1. Germline V lookup: CDR1 LGHNA, CDR2 YSLEER. This CDR3 comprises 15 residues. With V trimmed by 3 bases and J by 4 bases, 6 bases remained unmatched. The CDR3 bases are TGCGCCAGCAGCCAGGGGACAGGGTTCGGCACTGAAGCTTTCTTT. This codes for CASSQGTGFGTEAFF.

The CDR3 is CASSQEWGVGTDTQYF. CDR3 DNA: TGCGCCAGCAGCCAAGAGTGGGGGGTGGGCACAGATACGCAGTATTTT. This rearrangement joins TRBV4-3 to TRBJ2-3; possibly TRBD2 for D (6 bases). Germline assignment: CDR1 LGHNA and CDR2 YSLEER. V was cut by 0 bases and J by 1 base, with 11 bases left in between. The CDR3 contains 16 residues.

This clone occurred once. The chain couples TRBV5-5 to TRBJ1-2, with D possibly TRBD1 on 5 matching bases. Trimming took off 2 bases at V and 4 bases at J, with 12 bases between the two ends. The CDR3 extends over 14 amino acids. Germline lookup yields CDR1 SGHKS and CDR2 YYEKEE (reference sequence). CDR3 coding DNA: TGTGCCAGCAGCTTCAGGGAGGGAATCTATGGCTACACCTTC. Its protein product is CASSFREGIYGYTF.

A few counts support this clone. An end of the junction does not agree with germline; a read error may underlie this. The chain joins TRBV10-3 to TRBJ2-7; 9 bases map to TRBD1. The CDR3 consists of 14 residues. Germline V lookup: CDR1 ENHRY, CDR2 SYGVKD. Here the CDR3 reads CASSKEGQGYEQYF. Here the CDR3 DNA reads TGTGCCAGCAGTAAAGAGGGACAGGGCTACGAGCAGTACTTC.

The rearrangement joins TRBV4-3 to TRBJ2-7; 9 positions agree with TRBD1. V lost 4 bases, J lost 5 bases, and 12 bases stayed unmatched. The CDR3 extends over 16 amino acids. The germline V gene has CDR1 LGHNA and CDR2 YSLEER. In DNA, the CDR3 is TGCGCCAGCAGCCTCAGCACAAGGACAGGGGTCAACGAGCAGTACTTC. It is translated as CASSLSTRTGVNEQYF.

The genes are TRBV29-1 and TRBJ2-2; tentative D call: TRBD1 (6 bases). The V and J ends lost 3 bases and 0 bases respectively, with 8 bases between them. This CDR3 comprises 14 residues. Germline CDR1 SQVTM, CDR2 ANQGSEA. The CDR3 reads CSVEYRANTGELFF. The DNA for the CDR3 is TGCAGCGTTGAGTACAGGGCGAACACCGGGGAGCTGTTTTTT.

This clone has just a few counts. V is TRBV2 and J is TRBJ2-7, with TRBD2 matching over 11 bases. The J segment lost 2 bases and the V segment lost 5 bases, leaving 5 bases of the junction unmatched. CDR1 is SNHLY, CDR2 FYNNEI, per germline. There are 15 residues in the CDR3. The CDR3 nucleotides are TGTGCCAGCAGTATGACTAGCGGGGCTACCTACGAGCAGTACTTC. Translation gives CASSMTSGATYEQYF.

The CDR3 is CASSLAGTGNTEAFF. CDR3 nucleotide sequence: TGTGCCAGCAGCTTAGCCGGGACAGGTAACACTGAAGCTTTCTTT. This chain uses TRBV7-6 with TRBJ1-1, with 8 nucleotides matching TRBD1. Germline V gene data show CDR1 as SGHVS and CDR2 as FNYEAQ. J was trimmed by 2 bases and V by 0 bases; bases with no gene match: 2. The CDR3 spans 15 residues.

This clone came up once. V and J are TRBV5-4 and TRBJ1-2; D not certain. The germline V gene has CDR1 SGHNT and CDR2 YYREEE (reference sequence). V dropped 0 bases and J dropped 8 bases, with 8 bases sitting between them. This CDR3 is built from 12 residues. The CDR3 loop is CASSLGAKGYTF. The CDR3, as DNA: TGTGCCAGCAGCTTGGGGGCCAAGGGCTACACCTTC.

V usage is TRBV27 and J usage is TRBJ2-1, with D maybe TRBD1 (6 bases). The germline gives CDR1 MNHEY, CDR2 SMNVEV (reference sequence). The germline V and J ends were trimmed by 6 bases and 1 base, with 16 bases remaining between them. CDR3 size: 16 residues. CDR3 protein: CASSLTGSFSYNEQFF. The CDR3 DNA follows: TGTGCCAGCAGCCTAACAGGGTCCTTTTCCTACAATGAGCAGTTCTTC.

V gene TRBV11-2 combines with J gene TRBJ2-7; 7 nucleotides line up with TRBD2. Per germline, CDR1 SGHAT and CDR2 FQNNGV. Unmatched junction bases numbered 9, after V lost 5 bases and J lost 2 bases. The length of the CDR3 is 15 residues. The CDR3 DNA reads as TGTGCCAGCAGCCCCCGGACTAGTTTCGCCTACGAGCAGTACTTC. It encodes CASSPRTSFAYEQYF.

This clone is medium-sized in the sample. The chain joins TRBV2 to TRBJ2-2; 8 bases fit TRBD2. The V segment lost 6 bases and the J segment 3 bases; nucleotides outside the gene matches: 9. CDR3 length: 16 amino acids. Looked up from germline, CDR1 is SNHLY and CDR2 is FYNNEI. The CDR3 sequence: CASRAAGGAYTGELFF. In DNA form, the CDR3 reads TGTGCCAGCAGGGCTGCCGGGGGGGCTTACACCGGGGAGCTGTTTTTT.

The J gene is TRBJ2-1, the V gene TRBV27; 7 nucleotides match TRBD2. Germline V gives CDR1 MNHEY, CDR2 SMNVEV (reference sequence). The CDR3 runs 14 residues. The trim removed 7 bases at V and 0 bases at J, leaving 3 bases unmatched. CDR3 DNA sequence: TGTGCCAGCATCGCTAGCGGCTCCTACAATGAGCAGTTCTTC. Translated, it gives CASIASGSYNEQFF.

V usage is TRBV5-4 and J usage is TRBJ2-2, with TRBD1 as a possible D gene (6 bases). Germline loops: CDR1 SGHNT, CDR2 YYREEE (reference sequence). This CDR3 contains 16 residues. Trimming took off 1 base at V and 0 bases at J, with 10 bases between the two ends. CDR3 region: CASSLWQGPNTGELFF. The CDR3 DNA reads TGTGCCAGCAGCTTGTGGCAGGGGCCGAACACCGGGGAGCTGTTTTTT.

This chain uses TRBV4-2 with TRBJ2-7; D gene unclear. The CDR3 contains 12 residues. Trimming cost V 4 bases and J 8 bases, with 12 bases left between them. The V gene's germline CDR1 is LGHNA and CDR2 YNFKEQ. The CDR3 loop reads CASSPPDGKQYF. CDR3 in DNA: TGTGCCAGCAGCCCCCCAGATGGCAAGCAGTACTTC.

CDR3 residues: CASSWAAAAYNEQFF. CDR3 DNA sequence: TGTGCCAGCAGCTGGGCAGCTGCCGCCTACAATGAGCAGTTCTTC. The chain employs TRBV7-6 and TRBJ2-1; D is unresolved. Trimming pared 4 bases from V and 2 bases from J, leaving 12 bases between. In germline, CDR1 is SGHVS, CDR2 FNYEAQ. This CDR3 spans 15 amino acids.

This clone was found once. J is TRBJ1-1 and V is TRBV28, with a weak D call TRBD1 (6 bases). V lost 6 bases and J 0 bases, leaving 17 bases between the germline ends. The CDR3 covers 16 residues. Germline V gene data show CDR1 as MDHEN and CDR2 as SYDVKM. The CDR3 region has the DNA TGTGCCAGCAGGGGGAGGGGTGGGGGCATGAACACTGAAGCTTTCTTT. Its translation: CASRGRGGGMNTEAFF. The variable domain in full, with the rest retrieved from reference TRBV28 and TRBJ1-1, is DVKVTQSSRYLVKRTGEKVFLECVQDMDHENMFWYRQDPGLGLRLIYFSYDVKMKEKGDIPEGYSVSREKKERFSLILESASTNQTSMYLCASRGRGGGMNTEAFFGQGTRLTVV.

In this sample, this clone is medium-sized. The genes are TRBV9 and TRBJ2-3; 12 nucleotides line up with TRBD2. Germline trimming cut 3 bases from V and 5 bases from J; bases unmatched to any gene: 7. The CDR3 is made up of 16 amino acids. Germline loops: CDR1 SGDLS, CDR2 YYNGEE. CDR3 DNA: TGTGCCAGCAGCGATCTAGCGGGAGGGCCTCAAGATACGCAGTATTTT. The encoded protein is CASSDLAGGPQDTQYF.

This clone was found once. The gene calls are TRBV10-2 and TRBJ2-5; D is ambiguous. TRBJ2-7 matches the DNA end more closely, so the J call is doubtful. CDR1 and CDR2 from the germline V gene are WSHSY and SAAADI. This CDR3 spans 11 amino acids. The CDR3 DNA follows: TGCGCCACCGGTCCCTCCTACGAGCAGTACTTC. Translating it yields CATGPSYEQYF.

This clone appeared a few times. The chain carries TRBV6-5 and TRBJ2-7, with 8 bases that match TRBD2. CDR1 MNHEY and CDR2 SVGAGI come from the germline V gene. CDR3 length: 15 residues. With V trimmed by 2 bases and J by 5 bases, 8 bases remained unmatched. CDR3 DNA sequence: TGTGCCAGCAGTTACAACGGGAGGGAGATAAACGAGCAGTACTTC. Protein sequence: CASSYNGREINEQYF.

V is TRBV2 and J is TRBJ2-1; 8 bases map to TRBD2. The CDR3 length is 13 residues. Trimming removed 7 bases from V and 7 bases from J; junction bases left unmatched: 6. Germline V gene lookup returns CDR1 SNHLY and CDR2 FYNNEI. In DNA, the CDR3 is TGTGCCAGCATGTTAGCGGGGCTGAATGAGCAGTTCTTC. This translates into CASMLAGLNEQFF.